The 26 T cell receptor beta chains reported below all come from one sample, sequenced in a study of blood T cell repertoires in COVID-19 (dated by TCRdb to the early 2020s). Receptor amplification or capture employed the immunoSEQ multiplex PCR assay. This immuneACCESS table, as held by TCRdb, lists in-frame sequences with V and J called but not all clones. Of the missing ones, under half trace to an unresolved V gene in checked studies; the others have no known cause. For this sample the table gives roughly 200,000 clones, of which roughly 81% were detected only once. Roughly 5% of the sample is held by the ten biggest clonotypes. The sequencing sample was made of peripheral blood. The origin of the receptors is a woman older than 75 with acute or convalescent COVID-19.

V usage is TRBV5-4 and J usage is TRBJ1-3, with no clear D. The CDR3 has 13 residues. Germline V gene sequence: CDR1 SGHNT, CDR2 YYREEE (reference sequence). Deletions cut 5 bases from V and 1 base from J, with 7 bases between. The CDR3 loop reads CASRNRSGNTIYF. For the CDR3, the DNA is TGTGCCAGCAGGAACCGGTCTGGAAACACCATATATTTT. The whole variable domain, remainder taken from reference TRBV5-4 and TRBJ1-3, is ETGVTQSPTHLIKTRGQQVTLRCSSQSGHNTVSWYQQALGQGPQFIFQYYREEENGRGNFPPRFSGLQFPNYSSELNVNALELDDSALYLCASRNRSGNTIYFGEGSWLTVV.

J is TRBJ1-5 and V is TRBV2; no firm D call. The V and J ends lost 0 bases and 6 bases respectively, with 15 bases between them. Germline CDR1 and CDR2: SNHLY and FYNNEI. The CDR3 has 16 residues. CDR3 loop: CASSEAPGLLGQPQHF. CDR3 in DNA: TGTGCCAGCAGTGAAGCCCCCGGGTTATTGGGTCAGCCCCAGCATTTT. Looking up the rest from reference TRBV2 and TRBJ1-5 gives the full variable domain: EPEVTQTPSHQVTQMGQEVILRCVPISNHLYFYWYRQILGQKVEFLVSFYNNEISEKSEIFDDQFSVERPDGSNFTLKIRSTKLEDSAMYFCASSEAPGLLGQPQHFGDGTRLSIL.

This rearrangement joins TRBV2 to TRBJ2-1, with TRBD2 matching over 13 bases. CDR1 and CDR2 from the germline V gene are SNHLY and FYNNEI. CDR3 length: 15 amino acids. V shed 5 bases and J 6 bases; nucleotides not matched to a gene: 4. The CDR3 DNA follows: TGTGCCAGCAGTCAAACTAGCGGGAGGGTCAATGAGCAGTTCTTC. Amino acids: CASSQTSGRVNEQFF.

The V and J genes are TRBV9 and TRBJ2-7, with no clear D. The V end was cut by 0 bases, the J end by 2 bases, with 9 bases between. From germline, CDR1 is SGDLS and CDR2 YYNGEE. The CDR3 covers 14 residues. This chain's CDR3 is CASSVGQLPYEQYF. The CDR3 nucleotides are TGTGCCAGCAGCGTAGGCCAACTGCCCTACGAGCAGTACTTC. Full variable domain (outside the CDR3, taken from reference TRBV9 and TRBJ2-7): DSGVTQTPKHLITATGQRVTLRCSPRSGDLSVYWYQQSLDQGLQFLIQYYNGEERAKGNILERFSAQQFPDLHSELNLSSLELGDSALYFCASSVGQLPYEQYFGPGTRLTVT.

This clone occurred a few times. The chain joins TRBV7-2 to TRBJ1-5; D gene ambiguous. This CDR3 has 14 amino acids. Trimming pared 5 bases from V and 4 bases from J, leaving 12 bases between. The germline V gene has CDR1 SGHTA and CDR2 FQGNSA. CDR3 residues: CASSPSQSNQPQHF. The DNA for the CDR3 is TGTGCCAGCAGCCCTTCTCAGTCAAATCAGCCCCAGCATTTT.

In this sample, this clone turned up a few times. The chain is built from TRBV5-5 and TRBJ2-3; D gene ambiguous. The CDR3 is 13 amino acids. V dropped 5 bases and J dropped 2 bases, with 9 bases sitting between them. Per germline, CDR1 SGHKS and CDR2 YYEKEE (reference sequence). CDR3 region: CASSPDFTDTQYF. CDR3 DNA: TGTGCCAGCAGTCCTGACTTCACAGATACGCAGTATTTT.

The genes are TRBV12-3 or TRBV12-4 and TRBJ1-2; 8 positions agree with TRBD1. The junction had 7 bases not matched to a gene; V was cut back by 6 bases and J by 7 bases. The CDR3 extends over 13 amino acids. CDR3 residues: CASSPGQGSGYTF. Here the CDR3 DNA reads TGTGCCAGCAGCCCAGGACAGGGAAGTGGCTACACCTTC.

CDR3 bases: TGTGCCAGCAGCGTCGTTTATAATTCACCCCTCCACTTT. Translated: CASSVVYNSPLHF. The chain carries TRBV11-2 and TRBJ1-6; no definite D call. The germline V and J ends were trimmed by 5 bases and 4 bases, with 6 bases remaining between them. The germline CDR1 and CDR2 sequences are SGHAT and FQNNGV. The CDR3 covers 13 residues. Using reference TRBV11-2 and TRBJ1-6 for the parts outside the CDR3, the full variable domain is EAGVAQSPRYKIIEKRQSVAFWCNPISGHATLYWYQQILGQGPKLLIQFQNNGVVDDSQLPKDRFSAERLKGVDSTLKIQPAKLEDSAVYLCASSVVYNSPLHFGNGTRLTVT.

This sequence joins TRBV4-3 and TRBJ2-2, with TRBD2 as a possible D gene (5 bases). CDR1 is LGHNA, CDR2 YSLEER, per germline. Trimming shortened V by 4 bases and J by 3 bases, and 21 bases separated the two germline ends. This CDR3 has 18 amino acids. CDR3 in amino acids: CASSRSPGRGPDTGELFF. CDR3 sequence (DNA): TGCGCCAGCAGCCGATCCCCCGGGCGCGGGCCGGACACCGGGGAGCTGTTTTTT.

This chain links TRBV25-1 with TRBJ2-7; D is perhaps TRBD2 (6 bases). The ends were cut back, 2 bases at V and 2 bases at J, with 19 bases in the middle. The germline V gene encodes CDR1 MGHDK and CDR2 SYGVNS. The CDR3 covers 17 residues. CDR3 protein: CASSEGPFLAEAYEQYF. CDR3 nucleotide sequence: TGTGCCAGCAGTGAAGGGCCCTTTTTAGCGGAGGCCTACGAGCAGTACTTC.

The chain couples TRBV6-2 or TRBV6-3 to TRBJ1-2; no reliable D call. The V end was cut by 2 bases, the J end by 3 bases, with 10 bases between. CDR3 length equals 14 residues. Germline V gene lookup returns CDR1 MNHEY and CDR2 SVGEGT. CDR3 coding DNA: TGTGCCAGCAGTTACCTTCTGTCCTACTATGGCTACACCTTC. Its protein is CASSYLLSYYGYTF.

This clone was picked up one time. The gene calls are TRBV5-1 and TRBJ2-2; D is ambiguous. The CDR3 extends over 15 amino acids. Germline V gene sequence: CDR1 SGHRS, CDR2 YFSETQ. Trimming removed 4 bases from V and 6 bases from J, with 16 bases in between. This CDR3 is CASSQAATGAGELFF. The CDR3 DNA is TGCGCCAGCAGCCAGGCAGCCACCGGCGCCGGGGAGCTGTTTTTT.

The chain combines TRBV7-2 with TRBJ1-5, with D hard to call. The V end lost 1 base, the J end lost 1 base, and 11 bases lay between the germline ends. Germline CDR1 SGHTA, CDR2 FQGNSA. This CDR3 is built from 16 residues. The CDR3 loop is CASSLVAGTSNQPQHF. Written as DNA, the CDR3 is TGTGCCAGCAGCTTAGTTGCGGGTACGAGCAATCAGCCCCAGCATTTT.

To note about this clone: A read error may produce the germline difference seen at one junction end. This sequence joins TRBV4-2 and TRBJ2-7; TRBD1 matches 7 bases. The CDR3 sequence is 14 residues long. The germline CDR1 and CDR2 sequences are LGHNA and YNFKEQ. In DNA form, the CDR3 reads TGTGCCAGCACCCAAGACAGGGCCCACTACGAGCAGTACTTC. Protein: CASTQDRAHYEQYF.

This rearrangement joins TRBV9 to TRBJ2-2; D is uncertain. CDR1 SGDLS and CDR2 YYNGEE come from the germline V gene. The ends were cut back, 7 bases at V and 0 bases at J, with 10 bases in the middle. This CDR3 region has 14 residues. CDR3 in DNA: TGTGCCAGCCAACCGCGTTCGAACACCGGGGAGCTGTTTTTT. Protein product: CASQPRSNTGELFF.

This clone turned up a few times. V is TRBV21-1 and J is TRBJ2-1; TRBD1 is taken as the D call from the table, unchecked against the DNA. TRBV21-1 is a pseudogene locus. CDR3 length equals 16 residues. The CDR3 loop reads CASSPVGDRPYNEQFF. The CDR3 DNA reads TGTGCCAGCAGCCCCGTGGGGGACAGACCTTACAATGAGCAGTTCTTC.

In nucleotides, the CDR3 is TGCGCCAGCAGCTTGCAGGATAGCACAGATACGCAGTATTTT. Its protein product is CASSLQDSTDTQYF. The chain employs TRBV5-1 and TRBJ2-3; no firm D call. The germline V gene encodes CDR1 SGHRS and CDR2 YFSETQ. There are 14 residues in the CDR3. Trimming left V 1 base short and J 0 bases short, with 6 bases between.

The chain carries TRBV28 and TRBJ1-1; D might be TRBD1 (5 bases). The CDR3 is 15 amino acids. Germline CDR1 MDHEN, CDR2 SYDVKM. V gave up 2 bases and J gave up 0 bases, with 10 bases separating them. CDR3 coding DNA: TGTGCCAGCAGTTTAATGGGCAGGGTGAACACTGAAGCTTTCTTT. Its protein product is CASSLMGRVNTEAFF. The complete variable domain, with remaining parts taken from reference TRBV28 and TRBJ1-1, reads DVKVTQSSRYLVKRTGEKVFLECVQDMDHENMFWYRQDPGLGLRLIYFSYDVKMKEKGDIPEGYSVSREKKERFSLILESASTNQTSMYLCASSLMGRVNTEAFFGQGTRLTVV.

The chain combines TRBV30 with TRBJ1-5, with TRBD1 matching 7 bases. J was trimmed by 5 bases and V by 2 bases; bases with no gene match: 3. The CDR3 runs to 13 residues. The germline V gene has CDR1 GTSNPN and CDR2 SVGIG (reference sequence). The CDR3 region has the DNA TGTGCCTGGAGTTTAACAGGGGATCAGCCCCAGCATTTT. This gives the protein CAWSLTGDQPQHF.

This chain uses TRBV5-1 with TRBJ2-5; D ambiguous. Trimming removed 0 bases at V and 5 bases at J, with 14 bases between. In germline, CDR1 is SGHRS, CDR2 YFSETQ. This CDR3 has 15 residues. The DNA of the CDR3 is TGCGCCAGCAGCTTGGGCCCGATGACCGGGGAGACCCAGTACTTC. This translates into CASSLGPMTGETQYF. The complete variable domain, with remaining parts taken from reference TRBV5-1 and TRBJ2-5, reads KAGVTQTPRYLIKTRGQQVTLSCSPISGHRSVSWYQQTPGQGLQFLFEYFSETQRNKGNFPGRFSGRQFSNSRSEMNVSTLELGDSALYLCASSLGPMTGETQYFGPGTRLLVL.

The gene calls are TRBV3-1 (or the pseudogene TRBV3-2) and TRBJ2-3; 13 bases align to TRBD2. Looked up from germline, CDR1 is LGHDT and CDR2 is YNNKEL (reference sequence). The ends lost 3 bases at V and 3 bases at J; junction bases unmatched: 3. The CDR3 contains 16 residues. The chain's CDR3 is CASSQATSGRTDTQYF. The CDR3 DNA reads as TGTGCCAGCAGCCAGGCGACTAGCGGGAGGACAGATACGCAGTATTTT.

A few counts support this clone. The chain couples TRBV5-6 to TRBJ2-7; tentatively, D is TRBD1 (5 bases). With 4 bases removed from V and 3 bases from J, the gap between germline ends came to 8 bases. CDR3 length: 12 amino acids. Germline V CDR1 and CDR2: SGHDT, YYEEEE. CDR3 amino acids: CASSRTYYEQYF. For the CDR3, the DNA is TGTGCCAGCAGCCGGACATACTACGAGCAGTACTTC.

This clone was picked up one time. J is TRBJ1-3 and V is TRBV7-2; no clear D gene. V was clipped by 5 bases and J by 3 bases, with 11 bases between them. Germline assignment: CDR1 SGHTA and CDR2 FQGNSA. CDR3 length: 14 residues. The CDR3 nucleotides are TGTGCCAGCAGCCCATTCGAGCGTGGAAACACCATATATTTT. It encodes CASSPFERGNTIYF.

The CDR3 loop is CAIRATGPAEQFF. CDR3 coding DNA: TGTGCCATCAGGGCAACAGGGCCGGCTGAGCAGTTCTTC. The chain joins TRBV10-3 to TRBJ2-1; possible D gene TRBD1, 6 bases. The CDR3 is made up of 13 amino acids. Germline assignment: CDR1 ENHRY and CDR2 SYGVKD. With 6 bases removed from V and 9 bases from J, the gap between germline ends came to 15 bases.

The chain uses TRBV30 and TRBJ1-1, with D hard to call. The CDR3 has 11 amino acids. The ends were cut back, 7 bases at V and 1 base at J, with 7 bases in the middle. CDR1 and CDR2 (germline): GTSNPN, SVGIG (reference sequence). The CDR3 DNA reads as TGTGCCTCGTATCCGAACACTGAAGCTTTCTTT. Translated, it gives CASYPNTEAFF.

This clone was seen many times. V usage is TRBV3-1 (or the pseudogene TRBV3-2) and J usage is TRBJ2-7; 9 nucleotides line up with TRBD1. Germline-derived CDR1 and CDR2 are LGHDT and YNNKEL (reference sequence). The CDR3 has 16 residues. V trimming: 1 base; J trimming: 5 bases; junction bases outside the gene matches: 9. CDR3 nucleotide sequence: TGTGCCAGCAGCCAAGGTCCGGGACAGGGTCGGGACGAGCAGTACTTC. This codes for CASSQGPGQGRDEQYF.